The source of this T cell receptor beta chain is a study of neurological immune-mediated disorders. The study, taken as a whole, reports: Levels of TCR clonal expansion peaked in HTLV-1-associated myelopathy and reached their lowest in multiple sclerosis, under those of healthy controls.

The V end was cut by 6 bases, the J end by 3 bases, with 8 bases between. The CDR3 contains 12 residues. CDR1 and CDR2 from the germline V gene are DFQATT and SNEGSKA (reference sequence). This clonotype was recorded at least ten times. Antigen unknown. About 1 million sorted CD4+ or CD8+ T cells made each library. With 10-nucleotide random UMIs, 5'RACE was used to make the cDNA. TCRdb re-called the 5' RACE reads with MiXCR, one entry per CDR3 protein. Of approximately 40,000 distinct CDR3 sequences listed, more than 12% were seen once; the top ten hold approximately 4%. This receptor was obtained from a woman aged 55-69 years with HTLV-1-associated myelopathy (HAM/TSP). The chain couples TRBV20-1 to TRBJ2-2; tentatively, D is TRBD1 or TRBD2 (5 bases each). The sample comprised CD4+ T cells from blood. The CDR3 DNA follows: TGCAGTGCCTGGGGGTACACCGGGGAGCTGTTTTTT. Residues: CSAWGYTGELFF.